These 10 T cell receptor beta chains were all obtained from the same sample, sequenced in a study of blood T cell repertoires in COVID-19. The repertoire was sequenced with immunoSEQ multiplex PCR; TCRdb's copy has only in-frame clones and lacks some. Of 180,000 or so clones listed, 70% to 90% were seen once; the top ten hold 3% to 4%. Specimen: peripheral blood. The source of these receptors is a man aged 60 to 75 with acute or convalescent COVID-19.

Notes on this clone: Within the sample, other DNA sequences also encode this same CDR3. The chain recombines TRBV7-2 with TRBJ2-1, with 11 nucleotides matching TRBD2. V lost 5 bases to trimming and J lost 5 bases; unmatched junction nucleotides: 5. Germline CDR1 and CDR2: SGHTA and FQGNSA. The CDR3 is 15 amino acids. CDR3 in DNA: TGTGCCAGCAGCCCTGGGACTAGCGGAAACAATGAGCAGTTCTTC. It specifies CASSPGTSGNNEQFF.

V is TRBV28 and J is TRBJ1-1; 7 nucleotides line up with TRBD1. The CDR3 is made up of 15 amino acids. CDR1 MDHEN and CDR2 SYDVKM come from the germline V gene. V gave up 5 bases and J gave up 0 bases; unmatched junction bases: 6. The CDR3, as DNA: TGTGCCAGCAGTCCGGGACAGAGGATGAACACTGAAGCTTTCTTT. Encoded protein: CASSPGQRMNTEAFF.

This clone has a single count. The CDR3 DNA follows: TGTGCCAGCAGCAAGCAACAGGGGAATAATTCACCCCTCCACTTT. Protein: CASSKQQGNNSPLHF. The chain uses TRBV7-2 and TRBJ1-6; 7 bases agree with TRBD1. The CDR3 runs to 15 residues. Germline V gene lookup returns CDR1 SGHTA and CDR2 FQGNSA. With V trimmed by 5 bases and J by 5 bases, 6 bases remained unmatched.

The J gene is TRBJ2-3, the V gene TRBV9; TRBD2 might be the D (6 bases). Trimming pared 2 bases from V and 6 bases from J, leaving 16 bases between. The germline V gene has CDR1 SGDLS and CDR2 YYNGEE. The length of the CDR3 is 15 residues. DNA of the CDR3: TGTGCCAGCAGCGTTATCCCCGGGAGTTCTGATACGCAGTATTTT. Translating it yields CASSVIPGSSDTQYF.

The rearrangement links TRBV19 to TRBJ2-2; D remains ambiguous. Germline CDR1 is LNHDA and CDR2 is SQIVND (reference sequence). The V gene lost 5 bases and the J gene lost 5 bases, with 18 bases spanning the gap. The CDR3 has 16 amino acids. The DNA for the CDR3 is TGTGCCAGTAGTGGCAGTTTTGGCCTCCTGACCGGGGAGCTGTTTTTT. It yields the protein CASSGSFGLLTGELFF. Together with reference TRBV19 and TRBJ2-2, the CDR3 gives the full variable domain: DGGITQSPKYLFRKEGQNVTLSCEQNLNHDAMYWYRQDPGQGLRLIYYSQIVNDFQKGDIAEGYSVSREKKESFPLTVTSAQKNPTAFYLCASSGSFGLLTGELFFGEGSRLTVL.

This clone appeared a single time. In DNA form, the CDR3 reads TGTGCCAGCAGTTACTCGAGGGGGCACGGGACGTACTTC. Translating it yields CASSYSRGHGTYF. The chain recombines TRBV6-2 or TRBV6-3 with TRBJ2-7; 7 nucleotides agree with TRBD1. From germline, CDR1 is MNHEY and CDR2 SVGEGT. This CDR3 region has 13 residues. V lost 0 bases, J lost 12 bases, and 8 bases stayed unmatched.

This clone occurred a few times. V is TRBV9 and J is TRBJ2-5, with 8 bases matching TRBD2. There are 18 residues in the CDR3. CDR1 is SGDLS and CDR2 is YYNGEE in the germline V gene. The V and J ends lost 0 bases and 1 base, in that order; junction bases with no gene match: 11. CDR3 in amino acids: CASSVGTTSGSGQETQYF. In nucleotides, the CDR3 is TGTGCCAGCAGCGTAGGCACGACGAGCGGGAGTGGCCAAGAGACCCAGTACTTC. The variable domain in full, with the rest retrieved from reference TRBV9 and TRBJ2-5, is DSGVTQTPKHLITATGQRVTLRCSPRSGDLSVYWYQQSLDQGLQFLIQYYNGEERAKGNILERFSAQQFPDLHSELNLSSLELGDSALYFCASSVGTTSGSGQETQYFGPGTRLLVL.

The rearrangement links TRBV6-1 to TRBJ1-4, with 8 bases matching TRBD1. The germline CDR1 and CDR2 sequences are MNHNS and SASEGT. V lost 3 bases to trimming and J lost 8 bases; unmatched junction nucleotides: 5. The CDR3 sequence is 14 residues long. Written as DNA, the CDR3 is TGTGCCAGCAGTGAGTCAGGGGGCGGCGAAAAACTGTTTTTT. This translates into CASSESGGGEKLFF.

The rearrangement links TRBV20-1 to TRBJ1-4; the D is unclear. The CDR3 consists of 11 residues. Between the trimmed V and J ends, which lost 6 bases and 7 bases, there was a span of 9 bases. Germline V gene data show CDR1 as DFQATT and CDR2 as SNEGSKA (reference sequence). CDR3 nucleotides: TGCAGTGCGAGGAACGGTGAAAAACTGTTTTTT. Amino acids: CSARNGEKLFF.

The chain carries TRBV6-5 and TRBJ2-1; 10 bases are shared with TRBD1. V lost 4 bases to trimming and J lost 8 bases; unmatched junction nucleotides: 11. The CDR3 contains 16 residues. CDR1 and CDR2 (germline): MNHEY, SVGAGI. The CDR3 coding sequence is TGTGCCAGCAGTTGTACGACAGGGGGCTGTGGCGATGAGCAGTTCTTC. This codes for CASSCTTGGCGDEQFF.